One and the same sample provided the 2 T cell receptor beta chains below, sequenced in a study of T cells expressing NK-cell markers. TCRdb re-analyzed the 5' RACE reads; it lists each CDR3 protein once, without DNA. This sample's table reports about 460,000 distinct CDR3 sequences. Sequences were obtained from blood T cells: a sorted CD56 or NKG2C T cell subset, CD4+ or CD8+ T cells, or bulk PBMC T cells (not recorded which). Receptors originate from a woman aged 50 to 65 in good health.

This chain joins TRBV5-5 and TRBJ1-3; TCRdb's assignment of TRBD1 cannot be checked, as there is no DNA. The germline V gene has CDR1 SGHKS and CDR2 YYEKEE (reference sequence). The CDR3 has 19 amino acids. The CDR3 loop is CASSHDWPYRESSGNTIYF.

J is TRBJ2-5 and V is TRBV5-1; TCRdb's assignment of TRBD2 cannot be checked, as there is no DNA. Per the germline V gene, CDR1 is SGHRS and CDR2 is YFSETQ. The CDR3 totals 16 residues. CDR3 sequence: CASSYGTSGGPETQYF.